The clone carrying this T cell receptor (beta chain) was seen a few times. The antigen is not known. Trimming at V came to 3 bases and at J to 5 bases, leaving 9 bases not matched to a gene. The CDR3 length is 17 residues. The V gene's germline CDR1 is LGHNA and CDR2 YNFKEQ. These data come from a study of beta chain features in type 1 diabetes. Study findings and constraints: Insertion counts at VDJ junctions were lower in type 1 diabetes patients, who also showed more deletions there. When Type 1 diabetes patients were examined, their TCRB CDR3s proved moderately but significantly shorter in all four CD4+ subsets. Within patients, naive, central memory and Treg TCRB repertoires seemed more similar than within healthy donors.

By way of CD45RO/CCR7/CD25/CD127/CD95/CD27, the CD4+ regulatory, stem cell-like memory, central memory and naive cells were sorted. Expressed TCRB transcripts were sequenced because the isolated RNA had all been reverse transcribed beforehand. Clones were sequenced by immunoSEQ multiplex PCR, and TCRdb holds only the in-frame ones, with some missing. The table shows 630,000 or so clones, with over 12% occurring only once. This clonotype was sampled from a man between 18 and 35 years old with type 1 diabetes. Sequenced sample: naive CD4+ T cells from blood. V and J are TRBV4-2 and TRBJ2-5; 13 nucleotides match TRBD2. The CDR3 sequence: CASSHLSLAGGSETQYF. As DNA, the CDR3 is TGTGCCAGCAGCCACCTCTCACTAGCGGGAGGGTCGGAGACCCAGTACTTC.